Each of the 26 T cell receptor beta chains below was sequenced from the same sample in a study of sequential checkpoint blockade in melanoma. Documented treatment: randomized to nivolumab then ipilimumab (arm A) or the reverse (arm B). Sequencing was performed with immunoSEQ multiplex PCR; in TCRdb, only in-frame clones are kept and a portion is missing. The table includes about 40,000 clones, 86% detected once. Sample: CD8+ T cells sorted from blood (inferred from file names), taken from a patient given nivolumab and ipilimumab in sequence. Every receptor here comes from a human donor with melanoma.

This chain links TRBV28 with TRBJ2-5; D not resolved. Germline values: CDR1 MDHEN, CDR2 SYDVKM. The CDR3 consists of 15 residues. V was shortened by 7 bases and J by 2 bases, with 17 bases between the two germline ends. The CDR3 DNA sequence: TGTGCCAGCAAAACCCTTGGTTTCCTACAAGAGACCCAGTACTTC. It is translated as CASKTLGFLQETQYF.

The chain has TRBV18 and TRBJ2-4, with 8 bases fitting TRBD2. The CDR3 is 16 amino acids. The V segment lost 1 base and the J segment 0 bases; nucleotides outside the gene matches: 2. The germline CDR1 and CDR2 sequences are KGHSH and LQKENI. CDR3 loop: CASSPLSGGAKNIQYF. Here the CDR3 DNA reads TGTGCCAGCTCACCACTGAGCGGGGGAGCCAAAAACATTCAGTACTTC.

The CDR3 spells CASSLSGTGNINQPQHF. CDR3 coding DNA: TGTGCCAGCAGCTTATCAGGGACAGGGAATATAAATCAGCCCCAGCATTTT. The V gene is TRBV7-9, the J gene TRBJ1-5; 9 nucleotides match TRBD1. The CDR3 is 17 amino acids. Losses at the gene ends were 2 bases for V and 4 bases for J; bases not matched to a gene: 9. In germline, CDR1 is SEHNR, CDR2 FQNEAQ (reference sequence).

The V call is TRBV27, the J call TRBJ1-1, with D perhaps matching TRBD1 (6 bases). V dropped 5 bases and J dropped 4 bases, with 26 bases sitting between them. Germline V CDR1 and CDR2: MNHEY, SMNVEV (reference sequence). The CDR3 is made up of 18 amino acids. The CDR3 reads CASSPSPPRQDGTTEAFF. The CDR3 DNA is TGTGCCAGCAGTCCTTCCCCCCCTCGACAGGATGGGACCACTGAAGCTTTCTTT.

The chain is built from TRBV10-3 and TRBJ2-1; 8 positions agree with TRBD2. The CDR3 loop spans 16 amino acids. Trimming removed 0 bases from V and 4 bases from J; junction bases left unmatched: 5. The germline gives CDR1 ENHRY, CDR2 SYGVKD. The CDR3 sequence is CAISESGLAGYNEQFF. The CDR3 DNA sequence: TGTGCCATCAGTGAGTCGGGGCTAGCGGGTTACAATGAGCAGTTCTTC.

V is TRBV13 and J is TRBJ2-1; 7 nucleotides line up with TRBD2. Germline V gives CDR1 PRHDT, CDR2 FYEKMQ (reference sequence). Unmatched junction bases numbered 3, after V lost 0 bases and J lost 7 bases. The CDR3 runs 14 residues. CDR3 sequence (DNA): TGTGCCAGCAGCTTAGGAAGGGGAGGGAATGAGCAGTTCTTC. Its protein is CASSLGRGGNEQFF.

V usage is TRBV27 and J usage is TRBJ1-2, with D perhaps matching TRBD1 (6 bases). The germline gives CDR1 MNHEY, CDR2 SMNVEV (reference sequence). The CDR3 is made up of 13 amino acids. Deletions cut 2 bases from V and 3 bases from J, with 7 bases between. The CDR3 DNA is TGTGCCAGCAGTTTAGGACAGCACTATGGCTACACCTTC. The encoded protein is CASSLGQHYGYTF.

The chain is built from TRBV4-3 and TRBJ2-1, with TRBD2 as a possible D gene (6 bases). The V end lost 3 bases, the J end lost 10 bases, and 13 bases lay between the germline ends. In germline, CDR1 is LGHNA, CDR2 YSLEER. The CDR3 spans 13 residues. In DNA form, the CDR3 reads TGCGCCAGCAGCCAGCTCCCGGGACTGGAGCAGTTCTTC. Translation: CASSQLPGLEQFF.

The rearrangement joins TRBV27 to TRBJ2-2; 10 positions agree with TRBD1. Germline lookup yields CDR1 MNHEY and CDR2 SMNVEV (reference sequence). The V segment lost 1 base and the J segment 6 bases; nucleotides outside the gene matches: 2. CDR3 length: 15 residues. The CDR3 here is CASSLLGTGAGELFF. The CDR3 region has the DNA TGTGCCAGCAGTTTATTGGGGACAGGGGCCGGGGAGCTGTTTTTT.

The rearrangement uses TRBV5-1 and TRBJ2-1, with TRBD2 matching over 13 bases. Trimming removed 4 bases from V and 0 bases from J; junction bases left unmatched: 7. This CDR3 is 18 amino acids long. Germline assignment: CDR1 SGHRS and CDR2 YFSETQ. CDR3 bases: TGCGCCAGCAGCACACTAGGGACTAGCGGGATCTCCTACAATGAGCAGTTCTTC. This codes for CASSTLGTSGISYNEQFF.

The chain has TRBV13 and TRBJ1-1, with D perhaps TRBD1 (5 bases). The V end lost 1 base, the J end lost 9 bases, and 15 bases lay between the germline ends. CDR3 size: 14 residues. Germline V gene data show CDR1 as PRHDT and CDR2 as FYEKMQ (reference sequence). The CDR3 is CASSLELPRGKAFF. CDR3 DNA sequence: TGTGCCAGCAGCTTAGAGCTACCCCGGGGGAAAGCTTTCTTT.

The chain is built from TRBV6-1 and TRBJ2-1, with TRBD1 identical over 7 bases. The germline CDR1 and CDR2 sequences are MNHNS and SASEGT. The CDR3 has 14 residues. J gave up 2 bases and V 11 bases, and 9 bases lay outside the gene matches. DNA of the CDR3: TGTGCCGCAGGGGGATGGAGCGCCTACAATGAGCAGTTCTTC. The encoded protein is CAAGGWSAYNEQFF.

V is TRBV30 and J is TRBJ2-2; 8 bases agree with TRBD2. V was clipped by 5 bases and J by 6 bases; unmatched bases: 17. Germline V gene lookup returns CDR1 GTSNPN and CDR2 SVGIG (reference sequence). CDR3 length equals 17 residues. The CDR3 protein is CAWEKKMGFGGAGELFF. CDR3 in DNA: TGTGCCTGGGAAAAAAAAATGGGCTTCGGGGGGGCCGGGGAGCTGTTTTTT.

The J gene is TRBJ2-5, the V gene TRBV5-1; the D gene is possibly TRBD2 (6 bases). Trimming left V 1 base short and J 3 bases short, with 22 bases between. CDR3 length: 18 amino acids. Per germline, CDR1 SGHRS and CDR2 YFSETQ. CDR3 loop: CASSLFVGTSKKKETQYF. The CDR3 nucleotides read TGCGCCAGCAGCTTGTTCGTTGGAACTAGCAAAAAAAAAGAGACCCAGTACTTC.

V usage is TRBV7-9 and J usage is TRBJ1-5; weak D call: TRBD1 (5 bases). Germline loops: CDR1 SEHNR, CDR2 FQNEAQ (reference sequence). V was cut by 5 bases and J by 2 bases, with 13 bases left in between. This CDR3 has 15 amino acids. CDR3 sequence: CASSPTGVGNQPQHF. The CDR3 nucleotides are TGTGCCAGCAGCCCAACAGGAGTGGGCAATCAGCCCCAGCATTTT.

The chain uses TRBV7-9 and TRBJ2-7; the D gene is possibly TRBD2 (6 bases). The V gene's germline CDR1 is SEHNR and CDR2 FQNEAQ (reference sequence). Trimming left V 2 bases short and J 2 bases short, with 13 bases between. This CDR3 comprises 15 residues. The chain's CDR3 is CASSLIPSETYEQYV. CDR3 bases: TGTGCCAGCAGCTTAATCCCTAGCGAGACCTACGAGCAGTACGTC.

The chain carries TRBV7-3 and TRBJ2-1; D is ambiguous. CDR1 is SGHTA, CDR2 FQGTGA, per germline. CDR3 length equals 15 residues. V was trimmed by 5 bases and J by 2 bases, leaving 13 bases between them. The CDR3 DNA reads TGTGCCAGCAGCCCCCCCAGAGGCCCCTACAATGAGCAGTTCTTC. This translates into CASSPPRGPYNEQFF.

CDR3 DNA sequence: TGTGCCAGCACACAAACGACAGGGGTCTACGAGCAGTACTTC. Its protein is CASTQTTGVYEQYF. The V and J genes are TRBV28 and TRBJ2-7, with 8 bases matching TRBD1. The CDR3 is 14 amino acids. Germline trimming cut 7 bases from V and 3 bases from J; bases unmatched to any gene: 8. Germline V gene lookup returns CDR1 MDHEN and CDR2 SYDVKM. The whole variable domain, filled in from reference TRBV28 and TRBJ2-7, reads DVKVTQSSRYLVKRTGEKVFLECVQDMDHENMFWYRQDPGLGLRLIYFSYDVKMKEKGDIPEGYSVSREKKERFSLILESASTNQTSMYLCASTQTTGVYEQYFGPGTRLTVT.

The CDR3 sequence: CASSVDGGKVKNIQYF. DNA for the CDR3: TGTGCCAGCAGTGTCGACGGCGGGAAGGTCAAAAACATTCAGTACTTC. The chain couples TRBV9 to TRBJ2-4; D is perhaps TRBD2 (6 bases). Germline V gene data show CDR1 as SGDLS and CDR2 as YYNGEE. Between the trimmed V and J ends, which lost 5 bases and 3 bases, there was a span of 18 bases. The CDR3 is made up of 16 amino acids.

The chain recombines TRBV9 with TRBJ2-5; D may be TRBD1 (6 bases). The CDR3 consists of 14 residues. Trimming shortened V by 3 bases and J by 1 base, and 10 bases separated the two germline ends. Germline-derived CDR1 and CDR2 are SGDLS and YYNGEE. The CDR3 sequence: CASSGGQLQETQYF. The CDR3 DNA follows: TGTGCCAGCAGCGGTGGACAGCTCCAAGAGACCCAGTACTTC.

The chain combines TRBV30 with TRBJ1-2, with D perhaps matching TRBD1 (6 bases). Deletions cut 4 bases from V and 6 bases from J, with 6 bases between. The CDR3 covers 10 residues. CDR1 is GTSNPN, CDR2 SVGIG, per germline (reference sequence). The CDR3 DNA reads as TGTGCCTGGACAGGGGATGGCTACACCTTC. Its protein is CAWTGDGYTF.

The chain is built from TRBV4-3 and TRBJ2-2; D is unclear. Trimming stripped 1 base from V and 1 base from J, with 4 bases between. The CDR3 covers 14 residues. Germline CDR1 reads LGHNA; CDR2 reads YSLEER. The CDR3 nucleotides read TGCGCCAGCAGCCAAGGAGAGAACACCGGGGAGCTGTTTTTT. Amino acid sequence: CASSQGENTGELFF.

The gene calls are TRBV5-4 and TRBJ2-7; D gene ambiguous. V was shortened by 1 base and J by 0 bases, with 8 bases between the two germline ends. The CDR3 is 14 amino acids. Germline CDR1 reads SGHNT; CDR2 reads YYREEE (reference sequence). In nucleotides, the CDR3 is TGTGCCAGCAGCTTGTCGGTAGACTCCTACGAGCAGTACTTC. It encodes CASSLSVDSYEQYF.

The rearrangement joins TRBV4-3 to TRBJ1-2, with 7 bases identical to TRBD1. J was trimmed by 7 bases and V by 0 bases; bases with no gene match: 5. The CDR3 length is 14 residues. Germline V gene lookup returns CDR1 LGHNA and CDR2 YSLEER. The CDR3 DNA follows: TGCGCCAGCAGCCAAGATAGCAGGGGGTTTGGCTACACCTTC. Protein sequence: CASSQDSRGFGYTF.

The CDR3 reads CASSFARANQPQHF. The CDR3 DNA follows: TGTGCCAGCAGTTTTGCCAGGGCGAATCAGCCCCAGCATTTT. The chain carries TRBV27 and TRBJ1-5; tentative D call: TRBD1 (5 bases). Trimming stripped 3 bases from V and 4 bases from J, with 10 bases between. CDR1 is MNHEY, CDR2 SMNVEV, per germline (reference sequence). CDR3 length: 14 residues.

The genes are TRBV19 and TRBJ1-1, with TRBD1 identical over 9 bases. V shed 6 bases, J shed 5 bases, and the junction held 7 bases outside the gene matches. The CDR3 has 14 residues. CDR1 and CDR2 (germline): LNHDA, SQIVND (reference sequence). Here the CDR3 DNA reads TGTGCCAGTAGAGCCTGGACAGGGGAGACTGAAGCTTTCTTT. Translation gives CASRAWTGETEAFF.